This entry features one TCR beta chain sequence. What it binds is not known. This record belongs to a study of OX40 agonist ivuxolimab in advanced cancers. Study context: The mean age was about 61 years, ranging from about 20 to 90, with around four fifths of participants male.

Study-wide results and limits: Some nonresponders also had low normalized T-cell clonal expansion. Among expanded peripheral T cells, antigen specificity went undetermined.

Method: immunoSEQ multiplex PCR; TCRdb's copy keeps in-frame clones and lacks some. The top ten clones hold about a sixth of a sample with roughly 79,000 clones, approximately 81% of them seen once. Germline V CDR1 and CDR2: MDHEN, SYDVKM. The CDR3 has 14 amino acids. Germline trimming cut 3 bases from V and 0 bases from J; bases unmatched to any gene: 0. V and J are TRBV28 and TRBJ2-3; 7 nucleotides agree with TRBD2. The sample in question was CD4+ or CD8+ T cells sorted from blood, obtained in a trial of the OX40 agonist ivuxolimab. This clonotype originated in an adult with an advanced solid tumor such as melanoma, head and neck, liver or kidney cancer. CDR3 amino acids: CASSFSGSTDTQYF. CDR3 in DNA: TGTGCCAGCAGTTTTAGCGGGAGCACAGATACGCAGTATTTT.